One sample yielded the 18 T cell receptor beta chains listed below, sequenced in a study of cytomegalovirus exposure and HLA in healthy donors. This table comes from immunoSEQ multiplex PCR, and its TCRdb copy is limited to in-frame clones, with some not included. The table records approximately 230,000 clones, roughly 87% of them present only once. The sample taken for sequencing was PBMCs. These receptors came from a man between 18 and 29 years old in good health and CMV-seropositive.

This chain uses TRBV5-1 with TRBJ1-2; 9 bases fit TRBD1. V lost 4 bases and J lost 6; bases outside the gene matches: 10. Per germline, CDR1 SGHRS and CDR2 YFSETQ. The CDR3 is 15 amino acids. The CDR3 reads CASSQWTGEIDGYTF. In nucleotides, the CDR3 is TGCGCCAGCAGCCAATGGACAGGGGAAATCGATGGCTACACCTTC.

This clone has just one count. This chain joins TRBV7-6 and TRBJ1-3, with 9 nucleotides matching TRBD1. V lost 1 base and J lost 6; bases outside the gene matches: 10. This CDR3 is 17 amino acids long. CDR1 SGHVS and CDR2 FNYEAQ come from the germline V gene. The DNA of the CDR3 is TGTGCCAGCAGCTTAGGGGGCTGGACAGGGGACGAAAACACCATATATTTT. This gives the protein CASSLGGWTGDENTIYF.

V and J are TRBV18 and TRBJ2-5; tentatively, D is TRBD1 (5 bases). Germline V CDR1 and CDR2: KGHSH, LQKENI. This CDR3 is built from 14 residues. Between the trimmed V and J ends, which lost 1 base and 2 bases, there was a span of 8 bases. DNA for the CDR3: TGTGCCAGCTCACCACAGACAGATCAAGAGACCCAGTACTTC. It codes for CASSPQTDQETQYF.

The chain is built from TRBV29-1 and TRBJ1-2; D uncertain. This CDR3 spans 17 amino acids. The V and J ends lost 1 base and 3 bases respectively, with 21 bases between them. Germline CDR1 SQVTM, CDR2 ANQGSEA. The DNA of the CDR3 is TGCAGCGTTGAAGCGACCATTGGACGGCGGAACTACTATGGCTACACCTTC. It codes for CSVEATIGRRNYYGYTF.

The chain has TRBV7-3 and TRBJ2-2; 9 bases map to TRBD1. The germline V gene has CDR1 SGHTA and CDR2 FQGTGA. The CDR3 runs 16 residues. V gave up 4 bases and J gave up 4 bases; unmatched junction bases: 7. Written as DNA, the CDR3 is TGTGCCAGCAGCTCAAGACAGGGGGGCGGCACCGGGGAGCTGTTTTTT. Translating it yields CASSSRQGGGTGELFF.

The V and J genes are TRBV7-8 and TRBJ2-7; D not certain. CDR3 length: 15 residues. The V gene lost 0 bases and the J gene lost 3 bases, with 12 bases spanning the gap. Germline V gene data show CDR1 as SGHVS and CDR2 as FQNEAQ. CDR3 sequence: CASSLAGAPIYEQYF. In DNA form, the CDR3 reads TGTGCCAGCAGCTTAGCCGGTGCTCCCATCTACGAGCAGTACTTC.

The sample holds one count of this clone. The gene calls are TRBV28 and TRBJ2-7; 7 nucleotides match TRBD1. CDR1 is MDHEN, CDR2 SYDVKM, per germline. With V trimmed by 6 bases and J by 3 bases, 11 bases remained unmatched. There are 15 residues in the CDR3. The chain's CDR3 is CASSQILTGIYEQYF. The CDR3 nucleotides are TGTGCCAGCAGCCAAATTTTGACAGGGATCTACGAGCAGTACTTC.

The rearrangement uses TRBV19 and TRBJ1-5; D possibly corresponds to TRBD1 (6 bases). This CDR3 has 14 residues. The germline CDR1 and CDR2 sequences are LNHDA and SQIVND (reference sequence). The V end was cut by 6 bases, the J end by 3 bases, with 12 bases between. This CDR3 is CASRGRGLNQPQHF. In DNA form, the CDR3 reads TGTGCCAGTAGAGGCAGGGGCCTCAATCAGCCCCAGCATTTT.

This clone was seen only once. The chain recombines TRBV6-5 with TRBJ1-3; perhaps TRBD1 as D (5 bases). The V and J ends lost 2 bases and 0 bases respectively, with 8 bases between them. CDR1 and CDR2 (germline): MNHEY, SVGAGI. The CDR3 is made up of 15 amino acids. This CDR3 is CASSYGTYSGNTIYF. DNA for the CDR3: TGTGCCAGCAGTTACGGGACCTACTCTGGAAACACCATATATTTT.

The chain recombines TRBV2 with TRBJ1-1, with 11 bases identical to TRBD1. Germline-derived CDR1 and CDR2 are SNHLY and FYNNEI. V trimming: 4 bases; J trimming: 5 bases; junction bases outside the gene matches: 6. The CDR3 contains 15 residues. The CDR3 nucleotides read TGTGCCAGCAGTGGCCCGGGACAGGGGGGAACTGAAGCTTTCTTT. It yields the protein CASSGPGQGGTEAFF.

The genes are TRBV2 and TRBJ2-3; TRBD2 is a possible D gene (5 bases). Trimming cost V 7 bases and J 0 bases, with 8 bases left between them. Germline assignment: CDR1 SNHLY and CDR2 FYNNEI. CDR3 length equals 13 residues. CDR3 protein: CASNGGSTDTQYF. The CDR3 bases are TGTGCCAGCAATGGCGGGAGCACAGATACGCAGTATTTT.

The CDR3 spells CASSTDGLAPITWNYEQYF. Written as DNA, the CDR3 is TGTGCCAGCAGCACCGATGGACTAGCGCCTATCACGTGGAACTACGAGCAGTACTTC. This sequence joins TRBV28 and TRBJ2-7; 9 bases fit TRBD2. The V segment lost 6 bases and the J segment 3 bases; nucleotides outside the gene matches: 21. The CDR3 is 19 residues long. CDR1 and CDR2 from the germline V gene are MDHEN and SYDVKM.

The chain has TRBV27 and TRBJ1-2, with 8 bases identical to TRBD1. After removal of 5 bases from V and 4 bases from J, the junction contained 12 bases not matched to a gene. Per the germline V gene, CDR1 is MNHEY and CDR2 is SMNVEV (reference sequence). This CDR3 contains 16 residues. CDR3: CASSPYQGQAIYGYTF. Here the CDR3 DNA reads TGTGCCAGCAGTCCCTATCAGGGACAGGCTATCTATGGCTACACCTTC.

The chain uses TRBV25-1 and TRBJ1-1; D unclear. CDR3 length: 14 residues. Between the trimmed V and J ends, which lost 3 bases and 2 bases, there was a span of 10 bases. Germline assignment: CDR1 MGHDK and CDR2 SYGVNS. This chain's CDR3 is CASSDPRLNTEAFF. The DNA for the CDR3 is TGTGCCAGCAGTGATCCTCGACTTAACACTGAAGCTTTCTTT.

The rearrangement links TRBV6-1 to TRBJ2-2; TRBD1 matches at 8 bases. Trimming at V came to 11 bases and at J to 8 bases, leaving 10 bases not matched to a gene. The CDR3 loop spans 13 amino acids. The germline V gene has CDR1 MNHNS and CDR2 SASEGT. The chain's CDR3 is CAVHRGEIGELFF. The DNA of the CDR3 is TGTGCCGTACACAGGGGGGAGATTGGGGAGCTGTTTTTT.

The chain has TRBV11-3 and TRBJ2-7, with a weak D call TRBD2 (6 bases). V was shortened by 4 bases and J by 8 bases, with 18 bases between the two germline ends. This CDR3 spans 14 amino acids. Germline V gene data show CDR1 as SGHNT and CDR2 as YENEEA. The CDR3 DNA sequence: TGTGCCAGCAGCTCCGGGACTCGTCAAGATAAGCAGTACTTC. Its protein is CASSSGTRQDKQYF.

The V gene is TRBV29-1, the J gene TRBJ1-2; D is perhaps TRBD1 (5 bases). Trimming pared 4 bases from V and 5 bases from J, leaving 11 bases between. CDR1 and CDR2 from the germline V gene are SQVTM and ANQGSEA. This CDR3 is 12 amino acids long. In DNA, the CDR3 is TGCAGCGTTGTTTGGGGCAGATATGGCTACACCTTC. This encodes CSVVWGRYGYTF.

The V gene is TRBV5-1, the J gene TRBJ1-1, with D possibly matching TRBD1 (6 bases). CDR3 length: 15 residues. V dropped 2 bases and J dropped 1 base, with 12 bases sitting between them. Looked up from germline, CDR1 is SGHRS and CDR2 is YFSETQ. The CDR3 protein is CASSFRDTTNTEAFF. In DNA, the CDR3 is TGCGCCAGCAGCTTCCGGGACACCACGAACACTGAAGCTTTCTTT.